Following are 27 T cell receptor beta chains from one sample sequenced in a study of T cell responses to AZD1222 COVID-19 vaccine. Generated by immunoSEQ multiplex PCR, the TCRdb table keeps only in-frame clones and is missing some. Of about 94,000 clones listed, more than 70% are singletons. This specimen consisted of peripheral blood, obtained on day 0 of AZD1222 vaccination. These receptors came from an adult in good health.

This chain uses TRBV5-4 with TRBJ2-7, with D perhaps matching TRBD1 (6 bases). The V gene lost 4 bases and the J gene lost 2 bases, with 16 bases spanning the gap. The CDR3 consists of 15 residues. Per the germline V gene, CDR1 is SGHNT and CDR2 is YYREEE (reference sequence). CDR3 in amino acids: CASSPMRGSTYEQYF. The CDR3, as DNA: TGTGCCAGCAGCCCAATGAGGGGGAGCACCTACGAGCAGTACTTC.

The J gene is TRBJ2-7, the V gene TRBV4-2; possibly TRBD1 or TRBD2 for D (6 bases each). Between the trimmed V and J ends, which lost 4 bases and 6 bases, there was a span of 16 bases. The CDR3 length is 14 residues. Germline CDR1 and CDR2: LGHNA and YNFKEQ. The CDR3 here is CASSPIVQGGEQYF. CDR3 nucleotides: TGTGCCAGCAGCCCAATAGTACAGGGAGGCGAGCAGTACTTC.

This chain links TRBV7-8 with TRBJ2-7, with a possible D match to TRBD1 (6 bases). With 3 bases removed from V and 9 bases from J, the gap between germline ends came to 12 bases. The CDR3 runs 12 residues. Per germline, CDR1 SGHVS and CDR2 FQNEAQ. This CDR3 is CASSLSGGWQYF. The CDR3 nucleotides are TGTGCCAGCAGCTTGAGTGGGGGCTGGCAGTACTTC.

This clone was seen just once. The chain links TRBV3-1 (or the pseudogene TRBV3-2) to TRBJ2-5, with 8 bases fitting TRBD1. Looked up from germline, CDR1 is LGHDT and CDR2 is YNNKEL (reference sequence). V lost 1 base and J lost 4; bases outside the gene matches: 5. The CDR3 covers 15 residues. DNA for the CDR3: TGTGCCAGCAGCCAAGGCCAGGGGGCGGGAGAGACCCAGTACTTC. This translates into CASSQGQGAGETQYF.

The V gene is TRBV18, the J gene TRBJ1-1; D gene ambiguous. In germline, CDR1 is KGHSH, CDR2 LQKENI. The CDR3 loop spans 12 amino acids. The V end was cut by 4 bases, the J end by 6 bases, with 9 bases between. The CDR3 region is CASSLALPEAFF. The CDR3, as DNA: TGTGCCAGCTCACTGGCCCTCCCTGAAGCTTTCTTT. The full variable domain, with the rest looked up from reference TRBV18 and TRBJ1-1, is NAGVMQNPRHLVRRRGQEARLRCSPMKGHSHVYWYRQLPEEGLKFMVYLQKENIIDESGMPKERFSAEFPKEGPSILRIQQVVRGDSAAYFCASSLALPEAFFGQGTRLTVV.

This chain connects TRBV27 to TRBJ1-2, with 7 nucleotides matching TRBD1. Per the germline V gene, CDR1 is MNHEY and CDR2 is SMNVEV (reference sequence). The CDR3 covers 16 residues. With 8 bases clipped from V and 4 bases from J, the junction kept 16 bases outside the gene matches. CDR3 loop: CASVPRGTALFYGYTF. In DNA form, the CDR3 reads TGTGCCAGCGTTCCACGCGGGACAGCTCTCTTCTATGGCTACACCTTC.

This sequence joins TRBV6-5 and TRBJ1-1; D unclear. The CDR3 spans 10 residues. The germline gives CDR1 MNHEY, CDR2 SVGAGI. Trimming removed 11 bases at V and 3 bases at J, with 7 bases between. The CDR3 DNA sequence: TGTGCCCACGAGGACACTGAAGCTTTCTTT. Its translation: CAHEDTEAFF.

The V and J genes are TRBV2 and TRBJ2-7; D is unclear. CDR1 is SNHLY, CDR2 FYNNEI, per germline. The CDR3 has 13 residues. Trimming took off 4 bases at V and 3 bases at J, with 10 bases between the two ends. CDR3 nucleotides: TGTGCCAGCAGTGTAGTCCGAGACTACGAGCAGTACTTC. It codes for CASSVVRDYEQYF.

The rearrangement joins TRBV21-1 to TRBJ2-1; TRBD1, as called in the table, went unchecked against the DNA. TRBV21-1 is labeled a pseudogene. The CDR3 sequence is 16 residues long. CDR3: CASSPRRGTVYNEQFF. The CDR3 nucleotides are TGTGCCAGCAGCCCTAGAAGGGGGACAGTTTACAATGAGCAGTTCTTC.

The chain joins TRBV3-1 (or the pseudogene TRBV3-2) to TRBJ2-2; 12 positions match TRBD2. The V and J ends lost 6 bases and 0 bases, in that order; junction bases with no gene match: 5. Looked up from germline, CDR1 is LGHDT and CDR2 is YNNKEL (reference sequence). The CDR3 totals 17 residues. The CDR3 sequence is CASRRLAGASNTGELFF. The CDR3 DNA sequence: TGTGCCAGCAGGCGACTAGCGGGGGCCTCGAACACCGGGGAGCTGTTTTTT.

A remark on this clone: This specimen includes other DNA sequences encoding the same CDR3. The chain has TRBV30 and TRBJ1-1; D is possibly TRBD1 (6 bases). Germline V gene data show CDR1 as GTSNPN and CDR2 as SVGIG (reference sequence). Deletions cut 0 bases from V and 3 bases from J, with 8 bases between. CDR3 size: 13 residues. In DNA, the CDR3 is TGTGCCTGGAGTGTCAACAGGGACACTGAAGCTTTCTTT. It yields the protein CAWSVNRDTEAFF.

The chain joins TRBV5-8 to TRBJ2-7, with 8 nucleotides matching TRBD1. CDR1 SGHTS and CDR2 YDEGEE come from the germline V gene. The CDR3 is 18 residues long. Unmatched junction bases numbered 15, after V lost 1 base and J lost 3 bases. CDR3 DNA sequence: TGTGCCAGCAGCTTGAATTTAGGGTTCGCAGGGGGCAACTACGAGCAGTACTTC. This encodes CASSLNLGFAGGNYEQYF.

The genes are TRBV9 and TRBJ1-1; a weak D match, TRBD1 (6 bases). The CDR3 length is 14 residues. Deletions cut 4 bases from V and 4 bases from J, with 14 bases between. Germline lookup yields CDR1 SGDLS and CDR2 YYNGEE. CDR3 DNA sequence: TGTGCCAGCAGCAAACAGGGAGTGGGCACTGAAGCTTTCTTT. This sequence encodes CASSKQGVGTEAFF.

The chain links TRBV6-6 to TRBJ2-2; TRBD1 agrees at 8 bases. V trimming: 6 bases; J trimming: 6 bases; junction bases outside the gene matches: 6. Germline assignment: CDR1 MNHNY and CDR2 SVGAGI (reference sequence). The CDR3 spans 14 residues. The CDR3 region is CASRIGQGAGELFF. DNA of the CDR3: TGTGCCAGCAGGATAGGACAGGGCGCCGGGGAGCTGTTTTTT.

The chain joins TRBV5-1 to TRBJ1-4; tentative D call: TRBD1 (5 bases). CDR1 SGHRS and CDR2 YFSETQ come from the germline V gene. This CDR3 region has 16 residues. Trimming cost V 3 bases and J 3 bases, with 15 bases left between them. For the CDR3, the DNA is TGCGCCAGCAGCTCAAGGGCAGGGATAGCTAATGAAAAACTGTTTTTT. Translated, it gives CASSSRAGIANEKLFF.

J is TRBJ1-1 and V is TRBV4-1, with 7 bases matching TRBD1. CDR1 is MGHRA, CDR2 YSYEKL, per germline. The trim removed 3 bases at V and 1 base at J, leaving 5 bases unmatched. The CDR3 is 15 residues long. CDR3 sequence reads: CASSQQQGENTEAFF. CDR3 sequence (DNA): TGCGCCAGCAGCCAGCAGCAGGGGGAGAACACTGAAGCTTTCTTT.

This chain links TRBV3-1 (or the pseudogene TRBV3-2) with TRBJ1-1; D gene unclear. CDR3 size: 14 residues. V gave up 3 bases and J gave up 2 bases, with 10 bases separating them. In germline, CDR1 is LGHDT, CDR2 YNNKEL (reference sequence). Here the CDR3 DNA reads TGTGCCAGCAGCCATCGTGCCGCTAACACTGAAGCTTTCTTT. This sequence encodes CASSHRAANTEAFF.

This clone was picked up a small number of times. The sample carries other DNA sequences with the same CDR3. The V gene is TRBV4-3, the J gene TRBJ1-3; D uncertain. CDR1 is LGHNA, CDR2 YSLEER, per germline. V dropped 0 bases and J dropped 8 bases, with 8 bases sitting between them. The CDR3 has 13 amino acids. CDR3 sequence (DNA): TGCGCCAGCAGCCAAGATCTTGGTCACACCATATATTTT. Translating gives CASSQDLGHTIYF.

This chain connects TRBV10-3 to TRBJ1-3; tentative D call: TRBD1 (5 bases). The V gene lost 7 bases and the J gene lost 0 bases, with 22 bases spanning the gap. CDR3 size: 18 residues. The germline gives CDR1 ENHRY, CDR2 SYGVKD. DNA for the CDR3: TGTGCCATCAACGAGGGCCAACCGGGGCTTTTCTCTGGAAACACCATATATTTT. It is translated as CAINEGQPGLFSGNTIYF.

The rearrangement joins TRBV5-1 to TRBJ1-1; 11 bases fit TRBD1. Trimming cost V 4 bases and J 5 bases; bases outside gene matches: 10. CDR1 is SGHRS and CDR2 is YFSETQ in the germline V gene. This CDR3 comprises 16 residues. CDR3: CASSPGVDRGLTEAFF. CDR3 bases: TGCGCCAGCAGCCCTGGGGTGGACAGGGGGCTGACTGAAGCTTTCTTT.

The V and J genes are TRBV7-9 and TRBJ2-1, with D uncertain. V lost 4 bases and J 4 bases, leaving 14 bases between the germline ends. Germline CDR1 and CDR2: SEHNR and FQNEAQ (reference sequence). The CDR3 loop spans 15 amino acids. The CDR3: CASSSPGPLYNEQFF. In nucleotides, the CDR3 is TGTGCCAGCAGCTCCCCGGGTCCATTATACAATGAGCAGTTCTTC.

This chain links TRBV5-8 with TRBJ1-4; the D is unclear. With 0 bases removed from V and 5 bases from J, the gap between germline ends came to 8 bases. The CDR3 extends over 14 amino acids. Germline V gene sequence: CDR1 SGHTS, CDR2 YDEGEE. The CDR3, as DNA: TGTGCCAGCAGCTTGGGACGTCGGAATGAAAAACTGTTTTTT. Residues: CASSLGRRNEKLFF.

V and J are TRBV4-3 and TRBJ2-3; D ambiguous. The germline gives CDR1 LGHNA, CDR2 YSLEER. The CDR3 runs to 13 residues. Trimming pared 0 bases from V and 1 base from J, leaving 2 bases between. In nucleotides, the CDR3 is TGCGCCAGCAGCCAAGATCGCACAGATACGCAGTATTTT. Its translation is CASSQDRTDTQYF.

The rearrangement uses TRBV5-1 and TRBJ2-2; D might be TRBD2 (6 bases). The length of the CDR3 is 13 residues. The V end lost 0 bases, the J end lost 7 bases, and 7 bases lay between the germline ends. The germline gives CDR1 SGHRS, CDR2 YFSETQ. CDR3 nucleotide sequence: TGCGCCAGCAGCTTGGCGGGGGTCGGGGAGCTGTTTTTT. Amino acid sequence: CASSLAGVGELFF.

The CDR3 protein is CASSLAWQDSPTEAFF. The DNA of the CDR3 is TGTGCCAGCAGCTTAGCGTGGCAGGACAGCCCCACTGAAGCTTTCTTT. The chain combines TRBV7-9 with TRBJ1-1, with D maybe TRBD1 (6 bases). V lost 0 bases and J lost 4, with 15 bases in between. Germline V gives CDR1 SEHNR, CDR2 FQNEAQ (reference sequence). The CDR3 runs 16 residues.

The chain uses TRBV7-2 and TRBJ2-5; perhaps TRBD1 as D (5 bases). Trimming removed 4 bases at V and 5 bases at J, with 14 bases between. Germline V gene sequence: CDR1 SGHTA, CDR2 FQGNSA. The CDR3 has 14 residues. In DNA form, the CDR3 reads TGTGCCAGCAGCTCACGAAGTGGGGCGGAGACCCAGTACTTC. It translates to CASSSRSGAETQYF.

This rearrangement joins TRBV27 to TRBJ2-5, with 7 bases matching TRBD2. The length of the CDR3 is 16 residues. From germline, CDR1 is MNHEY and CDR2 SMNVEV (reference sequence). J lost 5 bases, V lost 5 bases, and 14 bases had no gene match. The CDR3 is CASSPRGRWREETQYF. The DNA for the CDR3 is TGTGCCAGCAGTCCCCGTGGGCGGTGGCGGGAGGAGACCCAGTACTTC.